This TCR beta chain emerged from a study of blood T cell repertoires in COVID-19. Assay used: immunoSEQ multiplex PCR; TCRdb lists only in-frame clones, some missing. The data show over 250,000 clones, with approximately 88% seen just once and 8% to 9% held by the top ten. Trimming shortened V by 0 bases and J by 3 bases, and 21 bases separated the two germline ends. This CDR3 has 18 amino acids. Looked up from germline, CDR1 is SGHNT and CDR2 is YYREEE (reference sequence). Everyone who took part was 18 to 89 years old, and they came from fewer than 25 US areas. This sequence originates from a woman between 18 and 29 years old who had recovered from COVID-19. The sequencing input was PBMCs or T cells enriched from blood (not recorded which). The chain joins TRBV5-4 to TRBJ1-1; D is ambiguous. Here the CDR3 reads CASSLGLDNWPTDTEAFF. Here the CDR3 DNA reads TGTGCCAGCAGCTTGGGATTAGACAACTGGCCCACCGACACTGAAGCTTTCTTT.